The 9 T cell receptor beta chains given below trace back to one sample, sequenced in a study of T cells in Graves' hyperthyroidism and ophthalmopathy. Amplification yielded TCR beta CDR3 regions, with RNA transcripts as the source. Using the HTBI primer set, a first-round RT-PCR was run on the TCR CDR3. MiXCR was run by TCRdb on the multiplex PCR reads, yielding one entry per CDR3 protein. The sample gives 480,000 or so distinct CDR3 sequences, 35% to 50% of which show up once; about two fifths is in the top ten. Sequences were obtained from peripheral blood or thyroid tissue (not recorded which). These receptors were taken from an adult woman with Graves' disease, either hyperthyroidism or ophthalmopathy (not recorded which).

This clonotype was observed a handful of times. The V call is TRBV7-9, the J call TRBJ2-7, with D uncertain. CDR3 length: 12 residues. V was trimmed by 3 bases and J by 1 base, leaving 4 bases between them. Germline CDR1 reads SEHNR; CDR2 reads FQNEAQ (reference sequence). The CDR3 DNA is TGTGCCAGCAGCTTCGAGTCCTACGAGCAGTACTTC. It is translated as CASSFESYEQYF.

The chain combines TRBV20-1 with TRBJ2-7, with 7 nucleotides matching TRBD2. This CDR3 region has 15 residues. Germline values: CDR1 DFQATT, CDR2 SNEGSKA (reference sequence). With 2 bases clipped from V and 0 bases from J, the junction kept 7 bases outside the gene matches. The CDR3 DNA is TGCAGTGCTAGACGTGTCCTAGCGGACTCCTACGAGCAGTACTTC. This sequence encodes CSARRVLADSYEQYF.

In its sample, this clonotype was seen many times. The chain employs TRBV15 and TRBJ1-1; D gene ambiguous. This CDR3 spans 18 amino acids. V lost 0 bases to trimming and J lost 3 bases, with 20 bases between them. Germline V CDR1 and CDR2: LNHNV, YYDKDF (reference sequence). The CDR3 is CATSREGSPEQWDTEAFF. For the CDR3, the DNA is TGTGCCACCAGCAGAGAGGGTTCCCCCGAACAGTGGGACACTGAAGCTTTCTTT.

This chain links TRBV28 with TRBJ2-2; TRBD1 is a possible D gene (6 bases). The CDR3 runs 13 residues. Trimming removed 7 bases at V and 5 bases at J, with 11 bases between. CDR1 and CDR2 from the germline V gene are MDHEN and SYDVKM. In DNA, the CDR3 is TGTGCCAGCAATACAGGGTCGACCGGGGAGCTGTTTTTT. It yields the protein CASNTGSTGELFF.

This clonotype was observed at least ten times. This chain connects TRBV20-1 to TRBJ1-3, with D unresolved. Trimming pared 0 bases from V and 2 bases from J, leaving 11 bases between. The CDR3 spans 15 residues. Germline V gene sequence: CDR1 DFQATT, CDR2 SNEGSKA (reference sequence). The CDR3 is CSARERVSPGNTIYF. The CDR3 DNA reads as TGCAGTGCTAGAGAAAGGGTGTCTCCTGGAAACACCATATATTTT.

This clonotype was seen only a few times. The conserved phenylalanine or tryptophan normally closing the CDR3 is absent here, so this likely arose from a read error. Because the CDR3's place on the DNA is in doubt, the DNA is left out and the CDR3 is given as listed by TCRdb. The J gene is TRBJ2-6, the V gene TRBV2. 10 amino acids form the CDR3, both terminal residues included. Germline CDR1 and CDR2: SNHLY and FYNNEI. The chain's CDR3 is CASDSGRPNT.

This chain connects TRBV24-1 to TRBJ2-3; D tentatively reads TRBD1 or TRBD2 (7 bases each). V lost 7 bases and J lost 5, with 12 bases in between. This CDR3 region has 13 residues. CDR1 and CDR2 from the germline V gene are KGHDR and SFDVKD. The CDR3 DNA reads as TGTGCCACCAGACGCAGGGGGGGAGATACGCAGTATTTT. As protein: CATRRRGGDTQYF.

This clonotype has only one observation. CDR3 bases: TGCAGTGCGTTCCCGGGAGGGTACACCGGGGAGCTGTTTTTT. Protein product: CSAFPGGYTGELFF. This chain links TRBV20-1 with TRBJ2-2; 8 bases are shared with TRBD2. CDR1 and CDR2 from the germline V gene are DFQATT and SNEGSKA (reference sequence). This CDR3 has 14 residues. V lost 6 bases, J lost 3 bases, and 6 bases stayed unmatched.

V and J are TRBV7-3 and TRBJ1-1; TRBD1 matches 7 bases. Germline CDR1 and CDR2: SGHTA and FQGTGA. The CDR3 contains 14 residues. V lost 5 bases to trimming and J lost 6 bases; unmatched junction nucleotides: 9. CDR3 DNA sequence: TGTGCCAGCAGCCGTGGGAGGGGGCAAGCTGAAGCTTTCTTT. Its protein product is CASSRGRGQAEAFF.